Listed below are T cell receptor beta chains from one sample, sequenced in a study of T cells in Graves' hyperthyroidism and ophthalmopathy. Each CDR3 protein gets one entry after TCRdb re-called the multiplex PCR reads with MiXCR. The data hold a few hundred thousand distinct CDR3 sequences, with around a fifth observed a single time. Input material: blood. The receptors come from a woman in her seventies with Graves' ophthalmopathy. CDR3s include the opening cysteine and the closing phenylalanine or tryptophan. The D gene is left open where the match is weak. Only part of the rows carry a size: once, few, many, or a class if the clone is expanded.

j_gene: TRBJ1-2; v_gene: TRBV20-1; abundance: few; d_gene: NA; CDR3nt: TGCAGTGCCCGCTCGCCGCCGGGGGCTAGCTATGGCTACACCTTC; CDR3aa: CSARSPPGASYGYTF
j_gene: TRBJ1-1; v_gene: TRBV12-3/TRBV12-4; abundance: many; d_gene: NA; CDR3nt: TGTGCCAGCAGTTTAGGCCCCATGACTGAAGCTTTCTTT; CDR3aa: CASSLGPMTEAFF
j_gene: TRBJ2-3; v_gene: TRBV7-9; abundance: few; d_gene: TRBD2; CDR3nt: TGTGCCAGCAGCACACTAGCGGGAGTTTCAGATACGCAGTATTTT; CDR3aa: CASSTLAGVSDTQYF
j_gene: TRBJ2-4; v_gene: TRBV2; abundance: many; d_gene: NA; CDR3nt: TGTGCCAGCAGTGAGAGTAGCGAGGTAGCCAAAAACATTCAGTACTTC; CDR3aa: CASSESSEVAKNIQYF
j_gene: TRBJ1-1; v_gene: TRBV6-1; abundance: few; d_gene: TRBD1; CDR3nt: TGTGCCAGCACAGCACAGGGGGAGGGCACTGAAGCTTTCTTT; CDR3aa: CASTAQGEGTEAFF
j_gene: TRBJ1-6; v_gene: TRBV28; abundance: many; d_gene: NA; CDR3nt: TGTGCCAGCAGTAGTCCAGGGGCCTATAATTCACCCCTCCACTTT; CDR3aa: CASSSPGAYNSPLHF
j_gene: TRBJ2-1; v_gene: TRBV20-1; abundance: NA; d_gene: TRBD2; CDR3nt: TGCAGTGCTAGAGATGGGACTAGCTACAATGAGCAGTTCTTC; CDR3aa: CSARDGTSYNEQFF
j_gene: TRBJ2-2; v_gene: TRBV7-9; abundance: many; d_gene: NA; CDR3nt: TGTGCCAGCAGCTCCTCCGGAGGGACCGGGGAGCTGTTTTTT; CDR3aa: CASSSSGGTGELFF
j_gene: TRBJ1-5; v_gene: TRBV9; abundance: few; d_gene: TRBD1; CDR3nt: TGTGCCAGCAGCGTTGGGACAGGGGGCTCCGGTCAGCCCCAGCATTTT; CDR3aa: CASSVGTGGSGQPQHF
j_gene: TRBJ2-3; v_gene: TRBV7-3; abundance: few; d_gene: TRBD2; CDR3nt: TGTGCCAGCAGCTTATCTGGCGGGAGATCAGATACGCAGTATTTT; CDR3aa: CASSLSGGRSDTQYF
j_gene: TRBJ2-3; v_gene: TRBV7-3; abundance: NA; d_gene: TRBD2; CDR3nt: TGTGCCAGCAGCTTAGCCGGGAGGGCCGCAGATACGCAGTATTTT; CDR3aa: CASSLAGRAADTQYF
j_gene: TRBJ1-5; v_gene: TRBV7-2; abundance: many; d_gene: TRBD1; CDR3nt: TGTGCCAGCAGCCCAGGACAGGGTAGGAATCAGCCCCAGCATTTT; CDR3aa: CASSPGQGRNQPQHF
j_gene: TRBJ1-3; v_gene: TRBV7-9; abundance: NA; d_gene: NA; CDR3nt: TGTGCCAGCAGCCCCCCCCCCGGACAGCTCTCTGGAAACACCATATATTTT; CDR3aa: CASSPPPGQLSGNTIYF
j_gene: TRBJ1-1; v_gene: TRBV28; abundance: few; d_gene: TRBD1; CDR3nt: TGTGCCAGCAGTTTCGGGACAGGAGAAGCTTTCTTT; CDR3aa: CASSFGTGEAFF
j_gene: TRBJ1-2; v_gene: TRBV20-1; abundance: few; d_gene: NA; CDR3nt: TGCAGTGCTAGAGATCATAAGACATACTATGGCTACACCTTC; CDR3aa: CSARDHKTYYGYTF
j_gene: TRBJ1-3; v_gene: TRBV12-3/TRBV12-4; abundance: NA; d_gene: NA; CDR3nt: TGTGCCAGCAGTGGAACGGAGGGGGTATTCGGAAACACCATATATTTT; CDR3aa: CASSGTEGVFGNTIYF
j_gene: TRBJ2-2; v_gene: TRBV18; abundance: NA; d_gene: TRBD1; CDR3nt: TGTGCCAGCTCCCGGGACAGGCGGGACACCGGGGAGCTGTTTTTT; CDR3aa: CASSRDRRDTGELFF
j_gene: TRBJ2-1; v_gene: TRBV10-3; abundance: many; d_gene: TRBD1; CDR3nt: TGTGCCATCAGCGCGAGCCGTGGGACAGGAATACATAATGAGCAGTTCTTC; CDR3aa: CAISASRGTGIHNEQFF
j_gene: TRBJ2-2; v_gene: TRBV19; abundance: NA; d_gene: NA; CDR3nt: TGTGCCAGTAAAGGCGACAGGAAAAACACCGGGGAGCTGTTTTTT; CDR3aa: CASKGDRKNTGELFF
j_gene: TRBJ2-2; v_gene: TRBV3-1; abundance: few; d_gene: TRBD2; CDR3nt: TGTGCCAGCAGCCGCATCCCGGGACTAGCGCTCACCGGGGAGCTGTTTTTT; CDR3aa: CASSRIPGLALTGELFF
j_gene: TRBJ2-1; v_gene: TRBV20-1; abundance: NA; d_gene: TRBD2; CDR3nt: TGCAGTGGCACTAGCGGATACAATGAGCAGTTCTTC; CDR3aa: CSGTSGYNEQFF
j_gene: TRBJ1-1; v_gene: TRBV12-3/TRBV12-4; abundance: NA; d_gene: NA; CDR3nt: TGTGCCAGCAGTTTCGATGTGGACCTCTCGGGGACTGAAGCTTTCTTT; CDR3aa: CASSFDVDLSGTEAFF
j_gene: TRBJ2-3; v_gene: TRBV29-1; abundance: NA; d_gene: NA; CDR3nt: TGCAGCGTTGAAGATTGGGCCTCAGATACGCAGTATTTT; CDR3aa: CSVEDWASDTQYF
j_gene: TRBJ2-1; v_gene: TRBV5-1; abundance: few; d_gene: NA; CDR3nt: TGCGCCAGCAGCTTGGCAGGGAAATCCTACAATGAGCAGTTCTTC; CDR3aa: CASSLAGKSYNEQFF
j_gene: TRBJ1-2; v_gene: TRBV12-3/TRBV12-4; abundance: NA; d_gene: NA; CDR3nt: TGTGCCAGCAGTTTGAACGGGTTCTATGGCTACACCTTC; CDR3aa: CASSLNGFYGYTF
j_gene: TRBJ2-1; v_gene: TRBV29-1; abundance: few; d_gene: TRBD2; CDR3nt: TGCAGCGTAAATCTAGCGGGACGGTCCTACAATGAGCAGTTCTTC; CDR3aa: CSVNLAGRSYNEQFF
j_gene: TRBJ1-6; v_gene: TRBV30; abundance: few; d_gene: TRBD1; CDR3nt: TGTGCCTGGAGTAAAGACAGGGCGATCTCACCCCTCCACTTT; CDR3aa: CAWSKDRAISPLHF